A single sample is the source of the 18 T cell receptor beta chains below, sequenced in a study of cytomegalovirus exposure and HLA in healthy donors. Use of 60 Vbeta and 13 Jbeta primers characterized the PCR. Repertoires were generated with immunoSEQ multiplex PCR, while TCRdb's copy carries only in-frame clones and drops some. The sample holds tens of thousands of clones, around half seen once. Input material: PBMCs. The source of these receptors is a middle-aged woman in good health and CMV-seropositive.

The chain uses TRBV4-2 and TRBJ2-2, with 12 positions matching TRBD2. Germline V lookup: CDR1 LGHNA, CDR2 YNFKEQ. V was pared by 3 bases and J by 7 bases, with 6 bases of the junction left unmatched. The CDR3 consists of 16 residues. This chain's CDR3 is CASSQASGGAFGELFF. For the CDR3, the DNA is TGTGCCAGCAGCCAGGCTAGCGGGGGGGCTTTCGGGGAGCTGTTTTTT.

This chain joins TRBV5-6 and TRBJ2-2; the match to TRBD1 covers 9 bases. Trimming cost V 4 bases and J 7 bases; bases outside gene matches: 8. Germline CDR1 SGHDT, CDR2 YYEEEE. The CDR3 loop spans 15 amino acids. The CDR3 protein is CASSRDRDLLGELFF. The CDR3 nucleotides are TGTGCCAGCAGCCGGGACAGGGATTTGCTCGGGGAGCTGTTTTTT.

This clone was seen a handful of times. This chain connects TRBV7-2 to TRBJ2-5; 9 bases line up with TRBD1. This CDR3 comprises 15 residues. V lost 1 base to trimming and J lost 5 bases; unmatched junction nucleotides: 5. Germline-derived CDR1 and CDR2 are SGHTA and FQGNSA. CDR3 amino acids: CASSLVGTGYETQYF. In DNA form, the CDR3 reads TGTGCCAGCAGCTTAGTGGGGACAGGGTACGAGACCCAGTACTTC.

The chain links TRBV9 to TRBJ2-5, with D perhaps matching TRBD1 (6 bases). Gene TRBJ2-7 matches the end of the DNA better, so the J call may be wrong. This CDR3 is 13 amino acids long. CDR1 and CDR2 from the germline V gene are SGDLS and YYNGEE. CDR3 nucleotides: TGTGCCAGCAGCGTAGGGGGGCCCTACGAGCAGTACTTC. Residues: CASSVGGPYEQYF.

The chain is built from TRBV7-9 and TRBJ1-6, with TRBD1 as a possible D gene (6 bases). The CDR3 is 14 residues long. V shed 2 bases and J shed 7 bases, with 9 bases lying between them. Germline V gives CDR1 SEHNR, CDR2 FQNEAQ (reference sequence). The CDR3 here is CASSLQGSNSPLHF. As DNA, the CDR3 is TGTGCCAGCAGCTTACAGGGGTCGAATTCACCCCTCCACTTT.

This chain joins TRBV30 and TRBJ2-3; tentatively, D is TRBD1 (5 bases). The CDR3 sequence is 13 residues long. Trimming shortened V by 6 bases and J by 1 base, and 11 bases separated the two germline ends. Germline V gene data show CDR1 as GTSNPN and CDR2 as SVGIG (reference sequence). The DNA for the CDR3 is TGTGCCTGCCCAAGGGGCCGCACAGATACGCAGTATTTT. Its protein is CACPRGRTDTQYF.

This clone was observed a few times. The V and J genes are TRBV6-5 and TRBJ2-1; TRBD1 matches at 7 bases. The CDR3 is 13 amino acids. The V segment lost 5 bases and the J segment 7 bases; nucleotides outside the gene matches: 5. Germline CDR1 MNHEY, CDR2 SVGAGI. The CDR3 reads CASSPGTANEQFF. CDR3 coding DNA: TGTGCCAGCAGTCCCGGGACAGCGAATGAGCAGTTCTTC.

The CDR3 reads CASSRGYEQYF. CDR3 nucleotides: TGTGCCAGCAGCCGGGGTTACGAGCAGTACTTC. This chain links TRBV7-9 with TRBJ2-7; perhaps TRBD2 as D (5 bases). The CDR3 totals 11 residues. Germline V lookup: CDR1 SEHNR, CDR2 FQNEAQ (reference sequence). Trimming removed 5 bases at V and 4 bases at J, with 6 bases between.

The V call is TRBV11-3, the J call TRBJ2-5; D is perhaps TRBD1 (6 bases). CDR3 length equals 13 residues. Germline loops: CDR1 SGHNT, CDR2 YENEEA. With 5 bases removed from V and 5 bases from J, the gap between germline ends came to 12 bases. The DNA for the CDR3 is TGTGCCAGCAGCAGAGGGGGTGCGGAGACCCAGTACTTC. Its translation: CASSRGGAETQYF. Full variable domain (outside the CDR3, taken from reference TRBV11-3 and TRBJ2-5): EAGVVQSPRYKIIEKKQPVAFWCNPISGHNTLYWYLQNLGQGPELLIRYENEEAVDDSQLPKDRFSAERLKGVDSTLKIQPAELGDSAVYLCASSRGGAETQYFGPGTRLLVL.

The chain joins TRBV7-2 to TRBJ1-2; TRBD1 is a possible D gene (6 bases). This CDR3 is built from 13 residues. Trimming cost V 2 bases and J 6 bases, with 10 bases left between them. From germline, CDR1 is SGHTA and CDR2 FQGNSA. The CDR3 DNA follows: TGTGCCAGCAGCTTACAACAGGGCCATGGCTACACCTTC. Its protein product is CASSLQQGHGYTF.

In this sample, this clone turned up a few times. The gene calls are TRBV4-1 and TRBJ1-2; D uncertain. The germline V and J ends were trimmed by 0 bases and 0 bases, with 5 bases remaining between them. Per germline, CDR1 MGHRA and CDR2 YSYEKL. This CDR3 comprises 14 residues. The CDR3 DNA is TGCGCCAGCAGCCAAGAGAGTACTAACTATGGCTACACCTTC. Its protein product is CASSQESTNYGYTF.

As DNA, the CDR3 is TGCGCCAGCAGTGAACCTGGACTAGCGAACGAGCAGTACTTC. Its protein product is CASSEPGLANEQYF. The chain recombines TRBV10-2 with TRBJ2-7; 9 positions agree with TRBD2. This CDR3 comprises 14 residues. Germline V gene data show CDR1 as WSHSY and CDR2 as SAAADI. V trimming: 3 bases; J trimming: 5 bases; junction bases outside the gene matches: 5.

The chain employs TRBV5-1 and TRBJ1-3, with D maybe TRBD1 (6 bases). Germline CDR1 SGHRS, CDR2 YFSETQ. V was shortened by 4 bases and J by 2 bases, with 10 bases between the two germline ends. The CDR3 loop spans 14 amino acids. CDR3 region: CASSQGTTGNTIYF. The CDR3 nucleotides read TGCGCCAGCAGCCAAGGGACAACTGGAAACACCATATATTTT. The full variable domain, its missing parts supplied by reference TRBV5-1 and TRBJ1-3, is KAGVTQTPRYLIKTRGQQVTLSCSPISGHRSVSWYQQTPGQGLQFLFEYFSETQRNKGNFPGRFSGRQFSNSRSEMNVSTLELGDSALYLCASSQGTTGNTIYFGEGSWLTVV.

The genes are TRBV6-1 and TRBJ1-6; D is undetermined. Germline V gene lookup returns CDR1 MNHNS and CDR2 SASEGT. The length of the CDR3 is 17 residues. Trimming took off 3 bases at V and 0 bases at J, with 12 bases between the two ends. DNA for the CDR3: TGTGCCAGCAGTGATCCATTGAGGGACTCCTATAATTCACCCCTCCACTTT. Amino acid sequence: CASSDPLRDSYNSPLHF.

The rearrangement joins TRBV7-9 to TRBJ2-7; TRBD1 agrees at 9 bases. Germline trimming cut 1 base from V and 2 bases from J; bases unmatched to any gene: 0. Germline values: CDR1 SEHNR, CDR2 FQNEAQ (reference sequence). The CDR3 consists of 14 residues. CDR3 amino acids: CASSLGTGAYEQYF. The CDR3 bases are TGTGCCAGCAGCTTAGGGACAGGGGCCTACGAGCAGTACTTC.

The chain recombines TRBV7-9 with TRBJ1-6; D perhaps matches TRBD1 (5 bases). The CDR3 is 15 residues long. Germline-derived CDR1 and CDR2 are SEHNR and FQNEAQ (reference sequence). The V and J ends lost 9 bases and 10 bases respectively, with 22 bases between them. The CDR3 sequence: CASQSLQGFGSPLHF. The DNA of the CDR3 is TGTGCCAGTCAATCCCTTCAGGGTTTTGGGTCACCCCTCCACTTT.

This sequence joins TRBV19 and TRBJ2-5; 7 bases are shared with TRBD2. V was clipped by 4 bases and J by 4 bases; unmatched bases: 3. There are 13 residues in the CDR3. Per the germline V gene, CDR1 is LNHDA and CDR2 is SQIVND (reference sequence). The CDR3: CASSTPGGETQYF. The CDR3 region has the DNA TGTGCCAGTAGTACGCCGGGGGGAGAGACCCAGTACTTC.

This clone showed up many times. This rearrangement joins TRBV28 to TRBJ1-1; a possible D gene is TRBD1 (5 bases). V gave up 6 bases and J gave up 12 bases, with 17 bases separating them. Germline lookup yields CDR1 MDHEN and CDR2 SYDVKM. There are 12 residues in the CDR3. CDR3 bases: TGTGCCAGCAGGGATGGACACGTGAATTCTTTCTTT. Translation gives CASRDGHVNSFF.